This TCR beta chain was identified in a study of metastatic and nonmetastatic thyroid tumors. Study-level information: Comparative analysis of repertoires was undertaken across blood and tumor or nodule tissue obtained from malignant and benign thyroid patients.

Study outcomes and limitations: According to reports, the diversity of TCR beta was significantly higher in malignant thyroid tumors than in benign nodules, and this held in both blood and tumor samples.

This clone was seen a handful of times. Antigen: not known. Until they underwent thyroid surgery, no patient had received any treatment. Methods used by the authors: Across clinicopathological groups, CDR3 differences served as the basis for building a distant-metastasis classifier for papillary thyroid cancer. TCRdb ran MiXCR on the PCR reads. The V and J calls shown here were made by TCRdb, not taken from the authors' results. Here the sample spans tens of thousands of clones, 9.5% to 15% being singletons. The germline CDR1 and CDR2 sequences are SQVTM and ANQGSEA. This CDR3 spans 12 amino acids. The clonotype originates from a female donor with papillary thyroid cancer or a benign thyroid nodule (not recorded which). Some clones in this sample may be carry-over from other donors' samples. The sequenced material came from tumor tissue. This rearrangement joins TRBV29-1 to TRBJ2-7; D not certain. The CDR3 bases are TGCACCCCCCCCCCAAGCTCCTACGAGCAGTACTTC. Translating gives CTPPPSSYEQYF.